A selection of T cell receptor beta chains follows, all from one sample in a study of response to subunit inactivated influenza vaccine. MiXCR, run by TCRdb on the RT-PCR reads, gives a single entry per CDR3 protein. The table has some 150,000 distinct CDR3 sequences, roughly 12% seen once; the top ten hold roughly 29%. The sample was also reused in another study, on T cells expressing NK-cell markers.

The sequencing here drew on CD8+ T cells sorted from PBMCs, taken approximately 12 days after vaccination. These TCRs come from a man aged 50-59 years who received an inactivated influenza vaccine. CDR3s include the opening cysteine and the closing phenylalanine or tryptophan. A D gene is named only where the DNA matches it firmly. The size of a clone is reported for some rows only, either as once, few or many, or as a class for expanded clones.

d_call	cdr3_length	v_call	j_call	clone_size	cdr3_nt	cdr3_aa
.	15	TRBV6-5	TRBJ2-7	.	TGTGCCAGCGGTTACACGCCAGGGTCGTTAGGCGAGCAGTACTTC	CASGYTPGSLGEQYF
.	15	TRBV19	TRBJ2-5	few	TGTGCCAGTTCGATTTGGGACAAGGCTAAAGAGACCCAGTACTTC	CASSIWDKAKETQYF
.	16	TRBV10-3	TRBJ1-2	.	TGTGCCATCAGTGAGTCCCTGGGGGGGACTAACTATGGCTACACCTTC	CAISESLGGTNYGYTF
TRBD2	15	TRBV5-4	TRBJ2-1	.	TGTGCCAGCAGCAATAGCGGGGGAGACTACAATGAGCAGTTCTTC	CASSNSGGDYNEQFF
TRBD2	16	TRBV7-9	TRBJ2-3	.	TGTGCCAGCAGCTCCGAGCGGGAGGGCCGTACAGATACGCAGTATTTT	CASSSEREGRTDTQYF
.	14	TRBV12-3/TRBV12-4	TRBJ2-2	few	TGTGCCAGCAGTTTAACGGGGAACAGCGGGGAGCTGTTTTTT	CASSLTGNSGELFF
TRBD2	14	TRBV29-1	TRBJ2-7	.	TGCAGCGTGGCCGGGGGGGAAAGTTCCTACGAGCAGTACTTC	CSVAGGESSYEQYF
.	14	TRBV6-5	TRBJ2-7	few	TGTGCCAGCAGTTACGCAGGGGCTCGGTACGAGCAGTACTTC	CASSYAGARYEQYF
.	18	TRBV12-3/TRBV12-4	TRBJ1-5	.	TGTGCCAGCAGTCCACCACCGCCGGGCAGGGAACACGGTCAGCCCCAGCATTTT	CASSPPPPGREHGQPQHF
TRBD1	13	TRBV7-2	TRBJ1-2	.	TGTGCCAGCAGCCCCGGGACAGGGAATGGCTACACCTTC	CASSPGTGNGYTF
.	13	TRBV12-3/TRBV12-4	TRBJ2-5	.	TGTGCCAGCAGTCCCGGTAGCCGGGGGAGTCAGTACTTC	CASSPGSRGSQYF
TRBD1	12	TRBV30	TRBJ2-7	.	TGTGCGATCGGACAGGGGGGTGTCGAGCAGTACTTC	CAIGQGGVEQYF
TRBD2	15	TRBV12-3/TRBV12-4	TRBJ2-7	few	TGTGCCAGCAGCCTGACTAGCGGGGGGGCGGACGAGCAGTACTTC	CASSLTSGGADEQYF
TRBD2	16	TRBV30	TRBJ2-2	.	TGTGCCTGGAGGGGACTAGCGGGGAACCTTACCGGGGAGCTGTTTTTT	CAWRGLAGNLTGELFF
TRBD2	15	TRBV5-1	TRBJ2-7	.	TGCGCCAGCAGCTTGGGGGACTATACCTCCTACGAGCAGTACTTC	CASSLGDYTSYEQYF
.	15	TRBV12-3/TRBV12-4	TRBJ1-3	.	TGTGCCAGCAGTTTTTCACAGACATCTGGAAACACCATATATTTT	CASSFSQTSGNTIYF
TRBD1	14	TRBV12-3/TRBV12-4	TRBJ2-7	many	TGTGCCAGCAGTTTGGGGACAGGGGCCTACGAGCAGTACTTC	CASSLGTGAYEQYF
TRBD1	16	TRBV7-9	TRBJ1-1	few	TGTGCCAGCAGGATACAGGGGGTTACCATGAACACTGAAGCTTTCTTT	CASRIQGVTMNTEAFF
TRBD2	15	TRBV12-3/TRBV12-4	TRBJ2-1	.	TGTGCCAGCAGTTTAACCGGGACTAGCGGGCAAAGGCAATTCTTC	CASSLTGTSGQRQFF
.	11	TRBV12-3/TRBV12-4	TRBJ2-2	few	TGTGCCAGCAGTTCTAGGGGGGAGCTGTTTTTT	CASSSRGELFF
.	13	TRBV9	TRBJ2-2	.	TGTGCCAGCAGCGTAGGTCTAGCTGGGGAGCTGTTTTTT	CASSVGLAGELFF
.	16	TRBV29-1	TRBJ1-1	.	TGCAGCGTTGCACTGGGACCGGGGCTGCGGGACACTGAAGCTTTCTTT	CSVALGPGLRDTEAFF
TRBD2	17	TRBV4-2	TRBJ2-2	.	TGTGCCAGCAGCCAAGATCTCCTAGCGGCATACACCGGGGAGCTGTTTTTT	CASSQDLLAAYTGELFF
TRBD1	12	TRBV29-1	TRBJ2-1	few	TGCAGCGTCCAAACAGGGGAGAGTGAGCAGTTCTTC	CSVQTGESEQFF
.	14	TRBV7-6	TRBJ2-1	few	TGTGCCAGCAGCTTACGTACAGTGGACTATGAGCAGTTCTTC	CASSLRTVDYEQFF
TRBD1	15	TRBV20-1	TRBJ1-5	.	TGCAGTGCTCCCGACAGGGGAAAAGGCAATCAGCCCCAGCATTTT	CSAPDRGKGNQPQHF
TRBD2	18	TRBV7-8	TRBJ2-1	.	TGTGCCAGCAGCTTAGCTCAACTAGCGGGAGAGTCTTACAATGAGCAGTTCTTC	CASSLAQLAGESYNEQFF
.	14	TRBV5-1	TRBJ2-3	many	TGCGCCAGCAGCTTGACGGGGCCCACAGATACGCAGTATTTT	CASSLTGPTDTQYF
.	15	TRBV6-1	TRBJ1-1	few	TGTGCCAGCACCTCCATGGGCAGAGGGAACACTGAAGCTTTCTTT	CASTSMGRGNTEAFF
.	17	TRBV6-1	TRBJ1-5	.	TGTGCCAGCAGTGAACAGGAGGGACGGCTTAATCAATCCCCCCAGCATTTT	CASSEQEGRLNQSPQHF
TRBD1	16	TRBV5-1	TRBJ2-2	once	TGCGCCAGCAGCCACCTAGGGACAGAGAACACCGGGGAGCTGTTTTTT	CASSHLGTENTGELFF
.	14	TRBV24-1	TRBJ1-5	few	TGTGCCACCAGCCCGACTTATAGCAATCAGCCCCAGCATTTT	CATSPTYSNQPQHF
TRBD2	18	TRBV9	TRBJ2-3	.	TGTGCCAGCAGCGTAAATCCAACTAGCGGGAAATCCACAGATACGCAGTATTTT	CASSVNPTSGKSTDTQYF
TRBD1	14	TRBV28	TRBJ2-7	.	TGTGCCGGCAGCCCCGGACAGGGGGCGAGGGAGCAGTACTTC	CAGSPGQGAREQYF
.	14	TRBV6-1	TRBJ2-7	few	TGTGCCAGCCTGAATAGTGGACCTTCTTACGAGCAGTACTTC	CASLNSGPSYEQYF
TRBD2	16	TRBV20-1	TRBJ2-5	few	TGCAGTGCTACCGCCTATAGCCAGCGGGGACAAGAGACCCAGTACTTC	CSATAYSQRGQETQYF
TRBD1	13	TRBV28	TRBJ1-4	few	TGTGCCAGCAGCAGGGACAGGTCTGAAAAACTGTTTTTT	CASSRDRSEKLFF
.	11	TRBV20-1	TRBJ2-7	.	TGCAGTGCTCAGGACCTCTACGAGCAGTACTTC	CSAQDLYEQYF
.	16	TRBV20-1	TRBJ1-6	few	TGCAGTGCTAGAGATGACCGGGGCTCTTATAATTCACCCCTCCACTTT	CSARDDRGSYNSPLHF
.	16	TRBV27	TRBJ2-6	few	TGTGCCAGCAGTTGGACAGTAGGGGCTGGGGCCAACGTCCTGACTTTC	CASSWTVGAGANVLTF
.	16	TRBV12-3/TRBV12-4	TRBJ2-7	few	TGTGCCAGCAGTTGGTCCGAGGCTAGGGGAACCTACGAGCAGTACTTC	CASSWSEARGTYEQYF
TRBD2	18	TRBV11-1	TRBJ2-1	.	TGTGCCAGCTCAGGAGGACTAGCGGGGATCAGCTCCTACAATGAGCAGTTCTTC	CASSGGLAGISSYNEQFF
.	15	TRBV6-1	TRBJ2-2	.	TGTGCCAGCAGTGAAGGGACAACTTACACCGTGGAGCTGTTTTTT	CASSEGTTYTVELFF
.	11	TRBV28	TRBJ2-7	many	TGTGCCAGCAGTGTACCAAACGAGCAGTACTTC	CASSVPNEQYF
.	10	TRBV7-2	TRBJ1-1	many	TGTGCCAGCAGCTTAGTTCTGGCTTTCTTT	CASSLVLAFF
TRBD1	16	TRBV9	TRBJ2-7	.	TGTGCCAGCAGCCCACCCGGGACAGGGAGGTCCTACGAGCAGTACTTC	CASSPPGTGRSYEQYF
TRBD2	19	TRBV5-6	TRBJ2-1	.	TGTGCCAGCAGCTTGGTTTCCTTGGCTAGCGGGAGTTCCTACAATGAGCAGTTCTTC	CASSLVSLASGSSYNEQFF
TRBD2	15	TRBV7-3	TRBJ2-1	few	TGTGCCAGCAGCTTCAGTGGTGCGGGAGGAAATGAGCAGTTCTTC	CASSFSGAGGNEQFF
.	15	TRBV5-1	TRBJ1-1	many	TGCGCCAGCAGCCCCGTGGGGCAGGGGTTCACTGAAGCTTTCTTT	CASSPVGQGFTEAFF
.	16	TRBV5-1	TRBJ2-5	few	TGCGCCAGCAGCCTGTCTAGCGTCTATTACCAAGAGACCCAGTACTTC	CASSLSSVYYQETQYF
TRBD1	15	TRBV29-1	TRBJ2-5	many	TGCAGCGTTGAAGCTACAGGGGAACCACAAGAGACCCAGTACTTC	CSVEATGEPQETQYF
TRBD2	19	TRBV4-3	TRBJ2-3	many	TGCGCCAGCAGCCCACATCAATCGAGAACTAGCGGGAGCACAGATACGCAGTATTTT	CASSPHQSRTSGSTDTQYF